These 5 T cell receptor beta chains share one sample of origin, sequenced in a study of cytomegalovirus exposure and HLA in healthy donors. Primers for the PCR totalled 60 Vbeta and 13 Jbeta. Assay used: immunoSEQ multiplex PCR; TCRdb lists only in-frame clones, some missing. This sample carries 75,000 to 100,000 clones, over 65% of them seen once, and the ten largest clones take approximately 16%. Material for sequencing was PBMCs. The receptors come from a man between 60 and 70 years old in good health and CMV-seropositive.

The gene calls are TRBV5-1 and TRBJ2-7, with D perhaps TRBD1 (6 bases). The CDR3 covers 14 residues. Germline V gene sequence: CDR1 SGHRS, CDR2 YFSETQ. Trimming stripped 1 base from V and 3 bases from J, with 11 bases between. As DNA, the CDR3 is TGCGCCAGCAGCTTGACAGGGCCTAACTACGAGCAGTACTTC. It is translated as CASSLTGPNYEQYF.

The V gene is TRBV25-1, the J gene TRBJ2-7; 10 nucleotides match TRBD1. The V and J ends lost 7 bases and 2 bases, in that order; junction bases with no gene match: 2. This CDR3 spans 13 amino acids. The V gene's germline CDR1 is MGHDK and CDR2 SYGVNS. The CDR3 region is CASTGTGAYEQYF. The CDR3 coding sequence is TGTGCCAGCACCGGGACAGGGGCCTACGAGCAGTACTTC.

Only a few counts were recorded for this clone. The V and J genes are TRBV5-1 and TRBJ1-1, with D tentatively TRBD1 (6 bases). V dropped 4 bases and J dropped 1 base, with 14 bases sitting between them. There are 15 residues in the CDR3. Germline CDR1 SGHRS, CDR2 YFSETQ. CDR3 sequence: CASSPSQTGNTEAFF. The CDR3 bases are TGCGCCAGCAGCCCCTCCCAGACAGGGAACACTGAAGCTTTCTTT.

The chain links TRBV19 to TRBJ1-2; maybe TRBD1 (6 bases). CDR3 length equals 14 residues. CDR1 is LNHDA, CDR2 SQIVND, per germline (reference sequence). Trimming left V 3 bases short and J 5 bases short, with 13 bases between. DNA for the CDR3: TGTGCCAGTAGTATTTCGGACAGAGATTATGGCTACACCTTC. It specifies CASSISDRDYGYTF.

This chain joins TRBV18 and TRBJ2-3, with TRBD2 matching over 10 bases. The germline gives CDR1 KGHSH, CDR2 LQKENI. This CDR3 region has 16 residues. Trimming took 6 bases from V and 6 from J; bases not matched to a gene: 12. This CDR3 reads CASSPRLAGAGDTQYF. The CDR3 DNA reads TGTGCCAGCTCGCCTCGCCTAGCGGGGGCGGGGGATACGCAGTATTTT.